The clone carrying this T cell receptor (beta chain) has a count of ten or more. Its antigen is still unknown. These data are taken from a study of spatial heterogeneity in lung cancer. Broader study findings: Ubiquitous expanded tumor TCRs showed up in blood more at resection than follow-up.

Time point here: blood at routine non-recurrence follow-up after resection. TCRdb re-derived calls from the 5' RACE reads in MiXCR, one entry per CDR3 protein. The sample carries 35,000 to 55,000 distinct CDR3 sequences, 20% to 25% recorded once. The CDR3 totals 11 residues. Germline lookup yields CDR1 SGHRS and CDR2 YFSETQ. Trimming pared 2 bases from V and 5 bases from J, leaving 3 bases between. Sequences were derived from PBMCs, sampled at follow-up. This receptor was identified in a female donor with early-stage non-small cell lung cancer. V gene TRBV5-1 combines with J gene TRBJ2-3, with D unclear. The CDR3 protein is CASSFEDTQYF. As DNA, the CDR3 is TGCGCCAGCAGCTTCGAAGATACGCAGTATTTT.